These 21 T cell receptor beta chains were sequenced from one sample in a study of tumor-infiltrating lymphocytes in primary liver carcinoma. Starting material for RNA and DNA co-extraction consisted of about 20-30 mg of unsorted bulk tissue. TCR beta cDNA was reverse-transcribed from around 0.55 ug of total RNA. The reaction used a constant-region primer and ProtoScript II reverse transcriptase. Employing slightly modified ARM-PCR, three nested multiplex PCR rounds were run, and these gave rise to the TCR beta libraries. A C-beta reverse primer and TRBV1-TRBV30 forward primers served in each of the first two PCR rounds, at approximately 10 cycles apiece. TCRdb itself ran the multiplex PCR reads through MiXCR, one entry per CDR3 protein. This sample yields around 80,000 distinct CDR3 sequences, of which about three quarters are seen a single time; roughly a fifth belongs to the top ten. Material: liver tumor tissue from sampling region 1. Specified subset: tumor region T1, superior pole. Receptors originate from a middle-aged man with primary liver carcinoma and hepatitis B virus infection.

This chain uses TRBV12-3 or TRBV12-4 with TRBJ2-1; perhaps TRBD1 as D (6 bases). The CDR3 spans 13 residues. V shed 10 bases and J shed 4 bases, with 14 bases lying between them. This CDR3 is CANCFGQYNEQFF. In DNA, the CDR3 is TGTGCCAACTGTTTTGGACAGTACAATGAGCAGTTCTTC.

J is TRBJ2-5 and V is TRBV20-1; 8 positions match TRBD2. The CDR3 loop spans 14 amino acids. The V gene's germline CDR1 is DFQATT and CDR2 SNEGSKA (reference sequence). J lost 2 bases, V lost 5 bases, and 7 bases had no gene match. CDR3 bases: TGCAGTGCTGCAGCGGGAGTCAGTCAAGAGACCCAGTACTTC. Protein sequence: CSAAAGVSQETQYF.

Concerning this clonotype itself: At one end, the junction sequence differs from germline, possibly due to a read error. V usage is TRBV5-4 and J usage is TRBJ2-3; 16 bases are shared with TRBD2. This CDR3 has 16 amino acids. Germline-derived CDR1 and CDR2 are SGHNT and YYREEE (reference sequence). CDR3 amino acids: CAISSPGLAGGDTQYF. In DNA, the CDR3 is TGTGCCATCAGCTCCCCGGGACTAGCGGGAGGGGATACGCAGTATTTT.

Of note for this clonotype: Relative to the germline gene, one junction end is altered; a read error may explain this. This sequence joins TRBV6-5 and TRBJ1-1, with D tentatively TRBD1 (5 bases). The CDR3 runs to 14 residues. Germline V gene data show CDR1 as MNHEY and CDR2 as SVGAGI. The DNA for the CDR3 is TGTGTCAGCAGTTGCGGGGGTAGTAACAATGAAGCTTTCTTT. Translating it yields CVSSCGGSNNEAFF.

For the CDR3, the DNA is TGTGCCAGCAGTCACCTAGCGGGGGGCCTAGAGCAGTTCTTC. Protein sequence: CASSHLAGGLEQFF. This chain uses TRBV6-5 with TRBJ2-1, with 11 bases aligning to TRBD2. V lost 5 bases, J lost 10 bases, and 7 bases stayed unmatched. The CDR3 sequence is 14 residues long. CDR1 and CDR2 from the germline V gene are MNHEY and SVGAGI.

This clonotype has a single count. A junction boundary mismatches the germline segment, possibly from a read error. The chain employs TRBV6-6 and TRBJ1-5; possibly TRBD1 for D (5 bases). The CDR3 has 15 amino acids. The germline gives CDR1 MNHNY, CDR2 SVGAGI (reference sequence). DNA for the CDR3: TGTGGCAGCAGGTCCGGGACCCATAGCAATCAGCCCCAGCATTTT. Residues: CGSRSGTHSNQPQHF.

The rearrangement joins TRBV29-1 to TRBJ1-1; D perhaps matches TRBD1 (5 bases). The germline CDR1 and CDR2 sequences are SQVTM and ANQGSEA. This CDR3 comprises 11 residues. V lost 7 bases to trimming and J lost 8 bases, with 14 bases between them. Written as DNA, the CDR3 is TGCAGCGGTATGGGGGGAATGGAAGCTTTCTTT. This translates into CSGMGGMEAFF. The entire variable domain, with the rest obtained from reference TRBV29-1 and TRBJ1-1, is as follows: SAVISQKPSRDICQRGTSLTIQCQVDSQVTMMFWYRQQPGQSLTLIATANQGSEATYESGFVIDKFPISRPNLTFSTLTVSNMSPEDSSIYLCSGMGGMEAFFGQGTRLTVV.

This clonotype has only one observation. The junction and the germline gene differ at one end; a read error may be behind it. The V and J genes are TRBV6-5 and TRBJ1-1; perhaps TRBD1 as D (5 bases). The CDR3 consists of 18 residues. Germline values: CDR1 MNHEY, CDR2 SVGAGI. CDR3 in DNA: TGTGCCAGCAGTTACTTATATGTGACAGCCTCCATGAACATTGAAGTTTTCTTT. It translates to CASSYLYVTASMNIEVFF.

V gene TRBV6-6 combines with J gene TRBJ1-1; no reliable D call. CDR3 length: 15 amino acids. Trimming pared 10 bases from V and 0 bases from J, leaving 18 bases between. CDR1 is MNHNY and CDR2 is SVGAGI in the germline V gene (reference sequence). The CDR3 region is CANSPRTVMNTEAFF. The DNA of the CDR3 is TGTGCCAACAGCCCCCGGACGGTTATGAACACTGAAGCTTTCTTT.

On this clonotype: One end of the junction fails to match germline, which may point to a read error. The chain is built from TRBV28 and TRBJ1-5; 9 bases are a match to TRBD1. CDR1 is MDHEN and CDR2 is SYDVKM in the germline V gene. CDR3 length equals 15 residues. This chain's CDR3 is CASSLRHRGLQPQHF. The CDR3, as DNA: TGTGCCAGCAGTTTACGGCACAGGGGGCTTCAGCCACAGCATTTT.

A word on this clonotype: This may come from a read error, since a much larger clone is one base off. The chain uses TRBV28 and TRBJ2-1; tentatively, D is TRBD1 or TRBD2 (6 bases each). The CDR3 runs 14 residues. The germline V gene encodes CDR1 MDHEN and CDR2 SYDVKM. V lost 5 bases and J 3 bases, leaving 11 bases between the germline ends. The chain's CDR3 is CASSLGGYYNEQFF. As DNA, the CDR3 is TGTGCCAGCAGTCTGGGGGGCTACTACAATGAGCAGTTCTTC.

The rearrangement links TRBV20-1 to TRBJ2-3; 8 bases map to TRBD2. This CDR3 has 13 amino acids. Germline V gives CDR1 DFQATT, CDR2 SNEGSKA (reference sequence). V gave up 3 bases and J gave up 4 bases; unmatched junction bases: 3. CDR3 in DNA: TGCAGTGCTAGCGGGGGGGACGCAGATACGCAGTATTTT. The encoded protein is CSASGGDADTQYF.

Comments on this clonotype: At one of its ends the junction is not consistent with the germline gene, which may arise from a read error. V usage is TRBV10-2 and J usage is TRBJ1-5, with 10 nucleotides matching TRBD1. Germline CDR1 and CDR2: WSHSY and SAAADI. The CDR3 is 12 residues long. As DNA, the CDR3 is TGCGCCACCAGGACAGGGGGTCAGCCCCAGCAATTT. This codes for CATRTGGQPQQF.

With regard to this clonotype: Since a much larger clone is just one base distant, this may be a read error. V usage is TRBV9 and J usage is TRBJ2-5; D unclear. This CDR3 region has 13 residues. Germline values: CDR1 SGDLS, CDR2 YYNGEE. CDR3 sequence (DNA): TGTGCCAGCAGCGTAGGCGTCCAAGAGAGCCAGTACTTC. It codes for CASSVGVQESQYF.

This chain connects TRBV6-2 or TRBV6-3 to TRBJ1-5, with unresolved D. The DNA end is more similar to TRBJ2-3, so the J call may be wrong. CDR1 is MNHEY and CDR2 is SVGEGT in the germline V gene. CDR3 length: 13 amino acids. CDR3 in DNA: TGTGCCAGCAATCCAACACGAAATCAGCCCCAGTATTTT. This encodes CASNPTRNQPQYF.

A word on this clonotype: Germline is not matched at one junction end, which may reflect a read error. The chain employs TRBV12-3 or TRBV12-4 and TRBJ1-4; the D is unclear. The CDR3 contains 14 residues. CDR3 nucleotide sequence: TGTGCCTGCAGTTTAGTTCAGACTAATGAAAAACTGTTTTTT. It is translated as CACSLVQTNEKLFF.

Note on this clonotype: Its ends do not fully match the called genes, so a read error is possible. V is TRBV11-1 and J is TRBJ2-3; 8 bases line up with TRBD2. This CDR3 is 16 amino acids long. Germline V gives CDR1 SGHAT, CDR2 FQDESV (reference sequence). In DNA form, the CDR3 reads TGTGTCAGCAGCAAGGTACTAGCGGTTAGCACAGGTACGCAGTATTTT. Amino acids: CVSSKVLAVSTGTQYF.

The J gene is TRBJ1-1, the V gene TRBV12-3 or TRBV12-4, with 10 bases that match TRBD1. The length of the CDR3 is 16 residues. With V trimmed by 10 bases and J by 6 bases, 17 bases remained unmatched. The CDR3 bases are TGTGCCACCAGATTAGGTCCGGGACAGGGGAGGCCTGAAGCTTTCTTT. Its protein is CATRLGPGQGRPEAFF.

Comment on this clonotype: Possible read error: a much larger clone is one base away. The chain employs TRBV5-1 and TRBJ2-3; possible D gene TRBD2, 5 bases. Germline-derived CDR1 and CDR2 are SGHRS and YFSETQ. V shed 3 bases and J shed 3 bases, with 8 bases lying between them. The CDR3 runs to 13 residues. The CDR3 bases are TGCGCCAGCAGCTGGTGGGAGACAGATACGCAGTATTTT. It is translated as CASSWWETDTQYF.

This clonotype was seen just once. The conserved phenylalanine or tryptophan normally closing the CDR3 is absent here, so this likely arose from a read error. No DNA is shown, since the ends of the CDR3 on it are uncertain; the CDR3 is the one TCRdb lists. The gene calls are TRBV11-2 and TRBJ2-1; the table's D gene call, TRBD1, was not cross checked with the DNA. The CDR3 length is 15 residues, termini included. Germline CDR1 and CDR2: SGHAT and FQNNGV. CDR3 protein: CASVLGDLRGQERFI.

This clonotype was counted a few times. Without the conserved terminal phenylalanine or tryptophan, this CDR3 likely stems from a read error. V usage is TRBV6-1 and J usage is TRBJ2-7, with 11 bases lining up with TRBD2. Germline values: CDR1 MNHNS, CDR2 SASEGT. The CDR3 totals 13 residues. V was clipped by 8 bases and J by 3 bases; unmatched bases: 3. CDR3: CASSGTSGYEQYS. DNA of the CDR3: TGTGCCAGCTCGGGGACTAGCGGCTACGAGCAGTACTCC.